The 2 T cell receptor beta chains below all came from one sample that was sequenced in a study of blood T cell repertoires in COVID-19 (dated by TCRdb to 2019 to 2021). The library was built by means of the immunoSEQ multiplex PCR assay. Drawn from immuneACCESS, this table holds only the in-frame rearrangements with V and J called that TCRdb kept. Clones are partly lost; checked studies trace under half to an unresolved V gene and leave the rest unexplained. This sample is represented by approximately 240,000 clones; around 80% of them were singletons. The ten largest clones take up more than 5.5% of the sample. Sequencing input: peripheral blood. The receptors were sampled from a human donor in a cohort sampled during active COVID-19.

The rearrangement uses TRBV5-1 and TRBJ2-1; D perhaps matches TRBD1 (5 bases). There are 14 residues in the CDR3. The germline gives CDR1 SGHRS, CDR2 YFSETQ. With 0 bases removed from V and 6 bases from J, the gap between germline ends came to 10 bases. The CDR3 region is CASSLEGWGNEQFF. CDR3 nucleotide sequence: TGCGCCAGCAGCTTGGAGGGGTGGGGCAATGAGCAGTTCTTC.

V and J are TRBV5-6 and TRBJ2-5; 8 bases agree with TRBD1. Germline trimming cut 1 base from V and 4 bases from J; bases unmatched to any gene: 9. This CDR3 comprises 16 residues. CDR1 is SGHDT and CDR2 is YYEEEE in the germline V gene. CDR3 protein: CASSLYTDRGSETQYF. The CDR3 nucleotides read TGTGCCAGCAGCTTGTATACCGACAGGGGCTCAGAGACCCAGTACTTC.